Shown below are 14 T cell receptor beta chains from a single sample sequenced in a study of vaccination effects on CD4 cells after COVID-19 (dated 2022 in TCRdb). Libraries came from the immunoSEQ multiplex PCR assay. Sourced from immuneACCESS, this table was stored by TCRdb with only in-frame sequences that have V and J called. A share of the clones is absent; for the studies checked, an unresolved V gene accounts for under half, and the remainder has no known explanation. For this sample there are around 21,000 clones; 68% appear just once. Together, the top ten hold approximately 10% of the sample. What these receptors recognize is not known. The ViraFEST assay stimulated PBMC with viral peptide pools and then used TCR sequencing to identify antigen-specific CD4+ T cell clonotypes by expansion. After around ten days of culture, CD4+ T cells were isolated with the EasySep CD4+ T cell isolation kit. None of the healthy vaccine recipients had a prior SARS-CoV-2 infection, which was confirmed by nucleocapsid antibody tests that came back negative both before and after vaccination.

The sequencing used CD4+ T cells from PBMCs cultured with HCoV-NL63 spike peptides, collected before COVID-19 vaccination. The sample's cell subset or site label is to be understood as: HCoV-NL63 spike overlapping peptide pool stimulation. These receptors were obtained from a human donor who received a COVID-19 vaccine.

CDR3 region: CASSFGSAYTQYF. The CDR3 bases are TGTGCCAGCAGTTTTGGAAGCGCTTATACGCAGTATTTT. The chain has TRBV12-3 or TRBV12-4 and TRBJ2-3; D is undetermined. Trimming took off 3 bases at V and 7 bases at J, with 11 bases between the two ends. This CDR3 has 13 amino acids.

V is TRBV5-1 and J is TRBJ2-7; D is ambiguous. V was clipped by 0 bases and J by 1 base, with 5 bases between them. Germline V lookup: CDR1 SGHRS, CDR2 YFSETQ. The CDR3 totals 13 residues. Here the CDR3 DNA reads TGCGCCAGCAGCTTGGCCAGGTCCTACGAGCAGTACTTC. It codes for CASSLARSYEQYF.

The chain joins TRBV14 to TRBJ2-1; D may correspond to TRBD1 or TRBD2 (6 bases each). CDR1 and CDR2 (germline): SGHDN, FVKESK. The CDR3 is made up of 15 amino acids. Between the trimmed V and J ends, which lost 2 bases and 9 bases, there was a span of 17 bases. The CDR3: CASSQRDGGRGEQFF. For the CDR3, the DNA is TGTGCCAGCAGCCAACGAGATGGGGGGCGGGGTGAGCAGTTCTTC.

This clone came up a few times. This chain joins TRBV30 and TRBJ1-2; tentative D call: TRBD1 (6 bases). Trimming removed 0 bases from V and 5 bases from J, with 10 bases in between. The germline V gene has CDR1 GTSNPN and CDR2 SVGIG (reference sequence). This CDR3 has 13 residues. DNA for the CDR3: TGTGCCTGGAGTGTAGCCACAGGGTATGGCTACACCTTC. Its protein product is CAWSVATGYGYTF. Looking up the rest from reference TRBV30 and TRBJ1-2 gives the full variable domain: SQTIHQWPATLVQPVGSPLSLECTVEGTSNPNLYWYRQAAGRGLQLLFYSVGIGQISSEVPQNLSASRPQDRQFILSSKKLLLSDSGFYLCAWSVATGYGYTFGSGTRLTVV.

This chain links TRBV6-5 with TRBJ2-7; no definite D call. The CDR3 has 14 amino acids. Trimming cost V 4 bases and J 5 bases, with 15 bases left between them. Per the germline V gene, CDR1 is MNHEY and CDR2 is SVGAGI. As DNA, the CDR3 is TGTGCCAGCAGTTTGGACCAAAAAAGAGACGAGCAGTACTTC. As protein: CASSLDQKRDEQYF.

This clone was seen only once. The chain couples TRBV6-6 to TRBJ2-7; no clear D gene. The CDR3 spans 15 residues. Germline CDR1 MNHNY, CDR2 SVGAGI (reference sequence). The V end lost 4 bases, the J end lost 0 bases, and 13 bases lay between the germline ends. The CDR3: CASSSDRSFSYEQYF. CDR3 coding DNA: TGTGCCAGCAGTTCTGACCGATCCTTCTCCTACGAGCAGTACTTC.

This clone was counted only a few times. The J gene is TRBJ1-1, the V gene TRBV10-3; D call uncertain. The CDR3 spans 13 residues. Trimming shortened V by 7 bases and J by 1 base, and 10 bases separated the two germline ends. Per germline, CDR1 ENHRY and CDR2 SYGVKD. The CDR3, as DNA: TGTGCCATCACGTCAGCAGCGAACACTGAAGCTTTCTTT. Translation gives CAITSAANTEAFF.

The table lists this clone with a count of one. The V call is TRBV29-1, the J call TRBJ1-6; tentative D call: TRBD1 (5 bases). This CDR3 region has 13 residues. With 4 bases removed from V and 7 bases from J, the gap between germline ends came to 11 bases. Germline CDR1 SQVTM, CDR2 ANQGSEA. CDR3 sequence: CSVGGPGNSPLHF. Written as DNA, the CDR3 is TGCAGCGTTGGTGGGCCAGGGAATTCACCCCTCCACTTT.

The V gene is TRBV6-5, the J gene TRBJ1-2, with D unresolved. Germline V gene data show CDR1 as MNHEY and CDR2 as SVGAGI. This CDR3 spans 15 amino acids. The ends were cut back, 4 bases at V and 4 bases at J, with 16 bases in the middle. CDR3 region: CASSLAGSEGYGYTF. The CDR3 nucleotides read TGTGCCAGCAGTTTGGCCGGGTCCGAGGGCTATGGCTACACCTTC.

The CDR3 loop is CASSQEVNQPQHF. The CDR3 bases are TGTGCCAGCAGCCAAGAGGTCAATCAGCCCCAGCATTTT. This sequence joins TRBV3-1 (or the pseudogene TRBV3-2) and TRBJ1-5; D ambiguous. CDR3 size: 13 residues. Germline V gene sequence: CDR1 LGHDT, CDR2 YNNKEL (reference sequence). The V end was cut by 0 bases, the J end by 3 bases, with 3 bases between.

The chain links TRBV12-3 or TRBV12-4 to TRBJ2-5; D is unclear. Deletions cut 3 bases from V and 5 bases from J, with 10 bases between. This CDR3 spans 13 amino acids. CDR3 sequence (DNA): TGTGCCAGCAGTTTGGACGACACGGAGACCCAGTACTTC. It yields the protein CASSLDDTETQYF.

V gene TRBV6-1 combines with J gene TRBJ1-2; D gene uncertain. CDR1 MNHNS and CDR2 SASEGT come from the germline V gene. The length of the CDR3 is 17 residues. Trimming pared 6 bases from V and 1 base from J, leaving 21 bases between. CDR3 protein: CASSEFSKGPLNYGYTF. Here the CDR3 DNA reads TGTGCCAGCAGCGAATTTTCAAAGGGCCCGCTTAACTATGGCTACACCTTC.

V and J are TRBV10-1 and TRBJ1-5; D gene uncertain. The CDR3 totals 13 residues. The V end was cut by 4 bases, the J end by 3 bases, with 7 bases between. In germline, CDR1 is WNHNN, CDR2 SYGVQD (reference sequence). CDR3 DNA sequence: TGCGCCAGCAGTGGTACCTACAATCAGCCCCAGCATTTT. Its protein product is CASSGTYNQPQHF.

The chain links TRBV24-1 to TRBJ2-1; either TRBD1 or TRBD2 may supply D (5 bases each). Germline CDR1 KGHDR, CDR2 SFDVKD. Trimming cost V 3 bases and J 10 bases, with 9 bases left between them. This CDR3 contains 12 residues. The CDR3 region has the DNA TGTGCCACCAGTGATCGGGACGTAGAGCAGTTCTTC. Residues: CATSDRDVEQFF.